This TCR beta chain was documented in a study of Graves' ophthalmopathy and Graves' hyperthyroidism. Whole-study findings and limits: Blood contained most expanded thyroid clonotypes exceeding 0.001 frequency.

Clinicians made diagnoses from clinical symptoms, serum thyroxine, TRAb, thyroid ultrasound and orbital computed tomography. Transcripts of RNA were the source for amplifying TCR beta CDR3 regions. The first round was an RT-PCR with HTBI primers, and the second round was a multiplex PCR. TCRdb reprocessed the multiplex PCR reads with MiXCR, giving one entry per CDR3 protein. The sample has 600,000 to 650,000 distinct CDR3 sequences; roughly 20% are singletons. Ten or more counts support this clonotype. What it binds is unknown. The CDR3 length is 17 residues. The V gene's germline CDR1 is MNHEY and CDR2 SVGEGT. Between the trimmed V and J ends, which lost 2 bases and 0 bases, there was a span of 14 bases.

The TCR sequence derives from a young woman with stable Graves' hyperthyroidism. Some clones in this sample may be carry-over from other donors' samples. The sequenced material came from peripheral blood. V usage is TRBV6-2 or TRBV6-3 and J usage is TRBJ1-3; D is perhaps TRBD1 (5 bases). DNA for the CDR3: TGTGCCAGCAGTTACCCGAACGGGACTAGCTCTGGAAACACCATATATTTT. Its translation: CASSYPNGTSSGNTIYF.